This TCR beta chain originates from a study of beta chain features in type 1 diabetes. About the research overall: Taken together, all samples contributed approximately 110,000,000 examined sorted cells. Study-wide findings and caveats: Over-representation of high TCR-expressing cells was a possible consequence of cDNA sequencing.

Reverse transcribing all isolated RNA meant expressed TCRB transcripts were sequenced. Profiled with immunoSEQ multiplex PCR; TCRdb holds only in-frame clones, not every one. The sample holds about half a million clones; about an eighth are singletons and the top ten take approximately 0.045%. Comments on this clone: Its antigen is currently unknown.

The CDR3 totals 15 residues. Germline V CDR1 and CDR2: SGHRS, YFSETQ. The junction had 7 bases not matched to a gene; V was cut back by 4 bases and J by 7 bases. This sequence was found in a woman aged 18-30 years in good health. V usage is TRBV5-1 and J usage is TRBJ2-1, with 11 bases lining up with TRBD2. Material for sequencing was naive CD4+ T cells from blood. CDR3 DNA sequence: TGCGCCAGCAGCGTGGGACTAGCGGCTAATAATGAGCAGTTCTTC. Amino acid sequence: CASSVGLAANNEQFF.